Listed below are T cell receptor beta chains from one sample, sequenced in a study of blood T cell repertoires in COVID-19. The repertoire was sequenced with immunoSEQ multiplex PCR; TCRdb's copy has only in-frame clones and lacks some. The sample holds about 240,000 clones; 80% to 85% are singletons and the top ten take 9.5% to 15%. The sample consisted of peripheral blood. These receptors came from a woman in her sixties or seventies with active or convalescent COVID-19. CDR3s include the opening cysteine and the closing phenylalanine or tryptophan. The order of the fields is D gene, V gene, J gene, clone size, CDR3 length, CDR3 DNA, CDR3 protein. The D gene is left open where the match is weak. Size is omitted from some rows. Given values are once, few, many or a class for expanded clones.

TRBD2	TRBV19	TRBJ2-5	NA	14	TGTGCCAGTAGGTTAGACGGGGGAGGGGAGACCCAGTACTTC	CASRLDGGGETQYF
NA	TRBV5-1	TRBJ2-7	NA	11	TGCGCCAGCAGCTACACACCTTTCCCGGGGTTC	CASSYTPFPGF
TRBD1	TRBV6-1	TRBJ1-1	NA	16	TGTGCCAGCAGTGACACGGGACAGGACAAGAACACTGAAGCTTTCTTT	CASSDTGQDKNTEAFF
TRBD1	TRBV2	TRBJ1-1	NA	13	TGTGCCAGCAAACCGGACAGGGACACTGAAGCTTTCTTT	CASKPDRDTEAFF
TRBD1	TRBV6-5	TRBJ2-3	NA	15	TGTGCCAGCAGTTTCCCGGGACAGGCCACAGATACGCAGTATTTT	CASSFPGQATDTQYF
TRBD2	TRBV6-5	TRBJ2-3	NA	13	TGTGCCAGCAGGGTAGCGGGGGAAGATACGCAGTATTTT	CASRVAGEDTQYF
NA	TRBV5-1	TRBJ1-5	NA	14	TGCGCCAGCAGCTTTCAGAACAGGGAAGAGCCCCAGCATTTT	CASSFQNREEPQHF
TRBD1	TRBV7-2	TRBJ1-1	NA	15	TGTGCCAGCAGCTCGATGACAGGGGGTGTCACTGAAGCTTTCTTT	CASSSMTGGVTEAFF
NA	TRBV5-1	TRBJ2-1	once	14	TGCGCCAGCAGCTTGCCAGGGTTTGGGAATGAGCAGTTCTTC	CASSLPGFGNEQFF
NA	TRBV5-1	TRBJ1-3	NA	13	TGCGCCAGCAGCCCACAGGGTGGGGACACCATATATTTT	CASSPQGGDTIYF
TRBD2	TRBV7-8	TRBJ2-3	NA	19	TGTGCCAGCAGCTTAACGCGACTAGCGGGGCTCTATAAAGGAGATACGCAGTATTTT	CASSLTRLAGLYKGDTQYF
NA	TRBV7-9	TRBJ1-2	NA	16	TGTGCCAGCAGCCGGGGTCGGGGGGCGGAGAACTATGGCTACACCTTC	CASSRGRGAENYGYTF
TRBD2	TRBV7-9	TRBJ2-5	NA	14	TGTGCCAGCAGCCCCGGGGGGGCCCAAAGGACCCAGTACTTC	CASSPGGAQRTQYF
TRBD1	TRBV10-3	TRBJ1-4	NA	14	TGTGCCATCAGTGAGTCCTCAGGGGGCGAAAAACTGTTTTTT	CAISESSGGEKLFF
NA	TRBV6-5	TRBJ2-2	NA	14	TGTGCCAGCAGTCCCCGGACAGACACCGGGGAGCTGTTTTTT	CASSPRTDTGELFF
TRBD1	TRBV2	TRBJ2-2	once	15	TGTGCCAGCAGACAGGGGGCGCAAGGGACCGGGGAGCTGTTTTTT	CASRQGAQGTGELFF
NA	TRBV7-6	TRBJ2-1	NA	16	TGTGCCAGCAGCGCCAAAGGGGGGGGCACCTACAATGAGCAGTTCTTC	CASSAKGGGTYNEQFF
NA	TRBV12-5	TRBJ2-3	NA	16	TGTGCTAGTGGTTTGGAATGGACATCAAGCACAGATACGCAGTATTTT	CASGLEWTSSTDTQYF
NA	TRBV5-5	TRBJ1-1	NA	15	TGTGCCAGCAGTGCCCGCCCAGGGTCGAACACTGAAGCTTTCTTT	CASSARPGSNTEAFF
TRBD2	TRBV6-2/TRBV6-3	TRBJ2-1	NA	15	TGTGCCAGCAGTCCGGCCCCCTCGGGGGGATCGGGGCAGTTCTTC	CASSPAPSGGSGQFF
NA	TRBV21-1	TRBJ1-4	NA	16	TGTGCCAGCAGCAAAGTACGAAGGGGGCCTAATGAAAAACTGTTTTTT	CASSKVRRGPNEKLFF
NA	TRBV18	TRBJ2-5	NA	13	TGTGCCAGCTCACCAAGCGGGCGACCGACCCAGTACTTC	CASSPSGRPTQYF
NA	TRBV5-1	TRBJ2-5	NA	15	TGCGCCAGCAGCTTGGAACCAGCGGGCCAAGAGACCCAGTACTTC	CASSLEPAGQETQYF
TRBD2	TRBV7-9	TRBJ2-6	once	13	TGTGCCAGCAACCTAGCGGGGGGTCCTCTCCTGACTTTC	CASNLAGGPLLTF
TRBD1	TRBV19	TRBJ2-2	NA	15	TGTGCCAGTAGTTTTGCACAGGGGCGCACCGGGGAGCTGTTTTTT	CASSFAQGRTGELFF
TRBD1	TRBV25-1	TRBJ1-5	NA	18	TGTGCCAGCAGTGCGGAGTCCCGGGACAGGGAGCTCAATCAGCCCCAGCATTTT	CASSAESRDRELNQPQHF
NA	TRBV9	TRBJ1-4	NA	15	TGTGCCAGCAGCGGCAGGGGATGGTCTAATGAAAAACTGTTTTTT	CASSGRGWSNEKLFF
NA	TRBV7-8	TRBJ2-3	NA	15	TGTGCCAGCAGCTTAAGAGCGGGTAGCACAGATACGCAGTATTTT	CASSLRAGSTDTQYF
NA	TRBV27	TRBJ2-3	NA	14	TGTGCCAGCAGCCTAGGGGGGGGCGCAGATACGCAGTATTTT	CASSLGGGADTQYF
NA	TRBV10-1	TRBJ1-3	NA	17	TGCGCCAGCAGTAACATAACAGGGCCTCTCTCTGGAAACACCATATATTTT	CASSNITGPLSGNTIYF
NA	TRBV5-1	TRBJ1-4	NA	14	TGCGCCAGCAGCCTACAGGGTGGAAGTGAAAAACTGTTTTTT	CASSLQGGSEKLFF
TRBD1	TRBV2	TRBJ1-5	once	15	TGTGCCAGCAGTGCACAGGGGGTATACAATCAGCCCCAGCATTTT	CASSAQGVYNQPQHF
NA	TRBV14	TRBJ2-6	NA	16	TGTGCCAGCAGCCTCGGGGGATGGTCTGGGGCCAACGTCCTGACTTTC	CASSLGGWSGANVLTF
TRBD2	TRBV18	TRBJ2-1	once	15	TGTGCCAGCTCACCCGGACTAGCTGGGGTAAATGAGCAGTTCTTC	CASSPGLAGVNEQFF
TRBD2	TRBV5-4	TRBJ2-1	NA	20	TGTGCCAGCAGTTCCTTCCCCATTACTAGCGGGGGGCTCTCCTACAATGAGCAGTTCTTC	CASSSFPITSGGLSYNEQFF
NA	TRBV19	TRBJ1-2	NA	14	TGTGCCAGTAGTATAGACCCGACAGCCCAGGGTTCCACCTTC	CASSIDPTAQGSTF
NA	TRBV11-1	TRBJ1-6	once	14	TGTGCCAGCAGCTTAAGACAGAATAATTCACCCCTCCACTTT	CASSLRQNNSPLHF
TRBD2	TRBV12-5	TRBJ2-2	NA	16	TGTGCTAGTGGTTCCGGGACTAGCGGGGCAGGCGGGGAGCTGTTTTTT	CASGSGTSGAGGELFF
TRBD1	TRBV19	TRBJ1-1	many	16	TGTGCCAGTAGGACCGGACAGGGAAGTGAGGTAACTGAAGCTTTCTTT	CASRTGQGSEVTEAFF
TRBD2	TRBV11-2	TRBJ2-5	NA	14	TGTGCCAGCAGCCCCGGGGGGTTTCGAGAGACCCAGTACTTC	CASSPGGFRETQYF
TRBD1	TRBV18	TRBJ2-7	NA	14	TGTGCCAGCTCACCAGGGACAGAGGAATACGAGCAGTACTTC	CASSPGTEEYEQYF
NA	TRBV11-3	TRBJ1-4	NA	12	TGTGCCAGCAGCTTATCGGGGGAAAAACTGTTTTTT	CASSLSGEKLFF
NA	TRBV21-1	TRBJ2-7	NA	18	TGTGCCAGCAGCAAAGAGGACAGGGGGATAGCACTATGTTACGAGCAGTACTTC	CASSKEDRGIALCYEQYF
NA	TRBV27	TRBJ1-5	NA	13	TGTGCCAGCAGCGACCAGCGGAATCAGCCCCAGCATTTT	CASSDQRNQPQHF
TRBD1	TRBV4-3	TRBJ2-4	NA	13	TGCGCCAGCAGCCGGGACAGGGGAAACATTCAGTACTTC	CASSRDRGNIQYF
TRBD1	TRBV19	TRBJ2-7	NA	16	TGTGCCAGTAGTATTCTCGGGACAGGGTCGGTCTACGAGCAGTACTTC	CASSILGTGSVYEQYF
TRBD2	TRBV30	TRBJ2-4	NA	11	TGTGCCGGAACGGGGGGGTACATTCAGTACTTC	CAGTGGYIQYF
NA	TRBV5-1	TRBJ1-2	NA	15	TGCGCCAGCAGCGGTGACCCAGGGCAGCCCAATGGCTACACCTTC	CASSGDPGQPNGYTF
NA	TRBV9	TRBJ1-3	NA	15	TGTGCCAGCAGCGTAACTGGGGCCGCCGGAAACACCATATATTTT	CASSVTGAAGNTIYF
NA	TRBV19	TRBJ1-2	NA	15	TGTGCCAGTAGTGCACAGTCCGAGGGTTTCTATGGCTACACCTTC	CASSAQSEGFYGYTF
TRBD2	TRBV24-1	TRBJ2-3	NA	18	TGTGCCACCAGTGATTCGGCGGGGGGGTCAACCTACACAGATACGCAGTATTTT	CATSDSAGGSTYTDTQYF
TRBD1	TRBV6-1	TRBJ1-2	NA	18	TGTGCCAGCAGTGGACAGGGGTCGCCTATTATCGCTAACTATGGCTACACCTTC	CASSGQGSPIIANYGYTF
NA	TRBV5-1	TRBJ2-1	NA	15	TGCGCCAGCAGCTTGTCGTCAGGGAACTGGGATGAGCAGTTCTTC	CASSLSSGNWDEQFF
NA	TRBV19	TRBJ1-5	NA	12	TGTGCCAGTAGTACCCTCAATCAGCCCCAGCATTTT	CASSTLNQPQHF
TRBD1	TRBV27	TRBJ1-2	NA	13	TGTGCCAGCAGTCCGGGGACAGGCGGAGGCTACACCTTC	CASSPGTGGGYTF
NA	TRBV5-1	TRBJ2-5	NA	12	TGCGCCAGCAGCAGATCAGGAGAGACCCAGTACTTC	CASSRSGETQYF
TRBD2	TRBV7-2	TRBJ2-1	NA	17	TGTGCCAGCAGCTCCCCGGGACTAGCGGGGGGATACAATGAGCAGTTCTTC	CASSSPGLAGGYNEQFF
NA	TRBV30	TRBJ2-3	NA	16	TGTGCCTGGGCGACGTACCGGGCGGCGGGTAGCGATACGCAGTATTTT	CAWATYRAAGSDTQYF
TRBD2	TRBV5-1	TRBJ2-3	NA	16	TGCGCCAGCAGCCTGACTAGCGGGGGGGCCTGGGATACGCAGTATTTT	CASSLTSGGAWDTQYF